This T cell receptor beta chain was captured by sequencing in a study of OX40 agonist ivuxolimab in advanced cancers. Study-wide context: Ivuxolimab, which targeted the costimulatory receptor OX40 (CD134), was an agonistic, fully human IgG2 monoclonal antibody. Intravenous ivuxolimab was administered to patients every 2 weeks at six dose levels: 0.01, 0.1, 0.3, 1.5, 3 and 10 mg/kg. Among the 52 dose-escalation patients, around 19 had hepatocellular carcinoma, roughly 15 melanoma, 9 renal cell carcinoma and 9 head and neck cancer. The dose-escalation cohort was around 83% male with a mean age of roughly 62 years, ranging from roughly 20 to 80. Patients were allowed to have had prior anti-PD-1, anti-PD-L1 or anti-CTLA-4 therapy, and around two fifths of the dose-escalation patients had been treated with checkpoint inhibitors. Partial responses were achieved by three dose-escalation patients, of whom one had hepatocellular carcinoma and two had cutaneous melanoma. The point of sequencing TCRbeta in the periphery was to test whether ivuxolimab changed TCR sequence diversity and drove clonal T-cell expansion. The monotherapy dose-escalation portion (N ≈ 50 patients) of the phase I ivuxolimab trial is reported in the paper.

For sequencing of the TCRbeta CDR3 region, genomic DNA was extracted from the sorted cells. The immunoSEQ Assay was used for sequencing of TCRbeta CDR3 regions. TCRdb stores this immuneACCESS table with in-frame sequences only. Part of the clones is absent; in the studies checked, under half of the shortfall reflects unresolved V genes, and no reason is known for the rest. The table for this sample lists 81,000 or so clones; about 89% of them were counted only once. Of the sample, 8.4% is held by the ten largest clones. The paper as a whole reports these results and caveats: Low levels of normalized T-cell clonal expansion were also shown by some nonresponding patients. On average, CD8+ T cells showed more expanded clones than CD4+ T cells after ivuxolimab. In the 0.1-3.0 mg/kg groups, partial responders were among the patients with the lowest normalized peripheral clonal expansion, particularly in CD8+ T cells. At doses of 0.1 to 3.0 mg/kg, clonal expansion of both CD4+ and CD8+ T cells in blood was seen between baseline and week 6. Which antigens the clonally expanded peripheral T cells were specific for was not determined.

Patients with a history of autoimmune disease or receiving systemic immunosuppression were excluded from the trial. Peripheral blood for TCR sequencing was collected from all dose cohorts at baseline, on cycle 4 day 1, and on cycle 7 day 1. The samples were drawn from a first-in-human, open-label, multicenter phase I dose-escalation trial of ivuxolimab. Adults with locally advanced or metastatic head and neck squamous cell, hepatocellular, melanoma or renal cell carcinoma were enrolled in the trial. CD4+ and CD8+ T cells were sorted separately from peripheral blood before TCR sequencing. At the junction V is shortened by 3 bases and J by 7 bases; bases outside the gene matches: 6. The germline V gene gives CDR1 as MNHEY and CDR2 as SVGAGI. The CDR3 measures 15 amino acids from cysteine to phenylalanine. Here the CDR3 DNA is all that survives: 45 bases in frame from base 1. A word on this clone: Its antigen has not been determined. No base-level quality is on record; no much larger clone is a single base apart.

The material sequenced was CD4+ or CD8+ T cells sorted from blood, taken in a trial of the OX40 agonist ivuxolimab. The sequence was obtained from an adult with an advanced solid tumor such as melanoma, head and neck, liver or kidney cancer. Recombination linked TRBV6-5 to TRBJ1-2; 12 bases in the junction line up with TRBD1. The nucleotide sequence is TGTGCCAGCAGTTATGAGGGACAGGGGGCGGGTGGCTACACCTTC. Translation gives CASSYEGQGAGGYTF.